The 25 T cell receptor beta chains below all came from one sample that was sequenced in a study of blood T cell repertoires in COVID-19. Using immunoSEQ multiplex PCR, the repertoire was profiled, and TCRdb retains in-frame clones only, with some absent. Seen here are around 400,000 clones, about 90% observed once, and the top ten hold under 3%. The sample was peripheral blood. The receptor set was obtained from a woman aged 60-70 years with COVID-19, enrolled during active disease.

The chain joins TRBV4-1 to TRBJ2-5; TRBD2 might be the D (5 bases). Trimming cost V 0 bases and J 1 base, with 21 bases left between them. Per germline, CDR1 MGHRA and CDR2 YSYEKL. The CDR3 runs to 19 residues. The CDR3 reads CASSQDGQGLLRGQETQYF. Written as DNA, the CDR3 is TGCGCCAGCAGCCAAGATGGCCAAGGGCTCCTCCGGGGCCAAGAGACCCAGTACTTC.

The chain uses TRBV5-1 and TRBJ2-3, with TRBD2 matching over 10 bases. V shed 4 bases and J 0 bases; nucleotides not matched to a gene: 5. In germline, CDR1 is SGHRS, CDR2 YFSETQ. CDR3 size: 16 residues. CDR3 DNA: TGCGCCAGCAGCCGAGGGACTAGCGACAGCACAGATACGCAGTATTTT. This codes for CASSRGTSDSTDTQYF.

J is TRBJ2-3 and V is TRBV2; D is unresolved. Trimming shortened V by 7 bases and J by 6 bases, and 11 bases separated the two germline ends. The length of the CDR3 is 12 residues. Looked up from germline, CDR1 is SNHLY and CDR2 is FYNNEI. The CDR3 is CASKAPEDTQYF. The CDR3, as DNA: TGTGCCAGCAAGGCGCCGGAGGATACGCAGTATTTT.

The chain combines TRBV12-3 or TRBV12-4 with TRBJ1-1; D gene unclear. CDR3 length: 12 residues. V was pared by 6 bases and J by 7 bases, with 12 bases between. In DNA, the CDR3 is TGTGCCAGCAGATCCCGGAGGGTTGAAGCTTTCTTT. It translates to CASRSRRVEAFF.

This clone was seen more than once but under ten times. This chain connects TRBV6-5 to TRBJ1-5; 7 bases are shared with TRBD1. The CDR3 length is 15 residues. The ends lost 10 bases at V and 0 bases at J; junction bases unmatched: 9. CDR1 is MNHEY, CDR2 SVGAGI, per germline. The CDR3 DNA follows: TGTGCCACCCGTCCGGGACAGCATAGCAATCAGCCCCAGCATTTT. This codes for CATRPGQHSNQPQHF.

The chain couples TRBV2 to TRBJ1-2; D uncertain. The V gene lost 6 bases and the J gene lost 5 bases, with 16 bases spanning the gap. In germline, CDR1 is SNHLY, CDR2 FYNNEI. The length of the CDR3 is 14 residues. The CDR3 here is CASSASSSGYGYTF. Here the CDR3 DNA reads TGTGCCAGCAGCGCGAGTTCCTCGGGGTATGGCTACACCTTC.

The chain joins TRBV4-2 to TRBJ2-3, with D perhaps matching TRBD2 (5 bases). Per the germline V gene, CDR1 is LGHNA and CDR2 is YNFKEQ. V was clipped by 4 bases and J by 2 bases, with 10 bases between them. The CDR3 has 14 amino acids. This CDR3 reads CASSPQRHTDTQYF. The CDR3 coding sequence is TGTGCCAGCAGCCCGCAGCGGCACACAGATACGCAGTATTTT.

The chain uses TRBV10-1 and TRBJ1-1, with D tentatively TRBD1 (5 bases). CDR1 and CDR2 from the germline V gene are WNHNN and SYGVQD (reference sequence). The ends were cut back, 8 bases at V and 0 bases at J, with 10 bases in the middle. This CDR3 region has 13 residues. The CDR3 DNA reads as TGCGCCAGCCGACAGAGCTTGAACACTGAAGCTTTCTTT. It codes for CASRQSLNTEAFF.

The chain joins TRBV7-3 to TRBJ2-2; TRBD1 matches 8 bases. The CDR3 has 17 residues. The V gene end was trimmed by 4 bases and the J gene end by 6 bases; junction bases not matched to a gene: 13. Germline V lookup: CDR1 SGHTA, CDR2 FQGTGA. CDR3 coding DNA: TGTGCCAGCAGCTCGGCCGGACAGGGCGGTTATGCCGGGGAGCTGTTTTTT. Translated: CASSSAGQGGYAGELFF.

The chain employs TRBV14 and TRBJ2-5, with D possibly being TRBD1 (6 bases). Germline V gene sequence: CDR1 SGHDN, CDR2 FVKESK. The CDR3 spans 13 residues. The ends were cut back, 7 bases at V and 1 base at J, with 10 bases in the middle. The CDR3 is CASNRATQETQYF. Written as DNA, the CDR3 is TGTGCCAGCAACAGGGCGACCCAAGAGACCCAGTACTTC.

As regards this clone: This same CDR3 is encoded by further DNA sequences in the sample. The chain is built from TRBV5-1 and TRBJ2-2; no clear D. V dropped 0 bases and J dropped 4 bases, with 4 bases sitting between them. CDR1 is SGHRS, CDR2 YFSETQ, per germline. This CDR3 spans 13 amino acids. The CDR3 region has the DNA TGCGCCAGCAGCTTGGTAGTCACCGGGGAGCTGTTTTTT. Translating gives CASSLVVTGELFF.

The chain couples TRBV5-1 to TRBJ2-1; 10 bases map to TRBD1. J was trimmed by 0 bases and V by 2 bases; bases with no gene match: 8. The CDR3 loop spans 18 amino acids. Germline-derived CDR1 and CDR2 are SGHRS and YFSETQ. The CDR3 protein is CASSFGQGVKGSYNEQFF. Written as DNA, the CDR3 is TGCGCCAGCAGCTTCGGACAGGGGGTTAAGGGCTCCTACAATGAGCAGTTCTTC.

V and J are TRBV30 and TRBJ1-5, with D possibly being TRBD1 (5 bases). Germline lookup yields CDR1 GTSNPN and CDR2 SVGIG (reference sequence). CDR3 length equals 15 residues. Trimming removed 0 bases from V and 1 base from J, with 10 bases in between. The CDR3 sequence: CAWSVRRVSNQPQHF. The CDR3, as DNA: TGTGCCTGGAGTGTACGCAGGGTGAGCAATCAGCCCCAGCATTTT. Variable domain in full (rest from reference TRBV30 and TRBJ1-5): SQTIHQWPATLVQPVGSPLSLECTVEGTSNPNLYWYRQAAGRGLQLLFYSVGIGQISSEVPQNLSASRPQDRQFILSSKKLLLSDSGFYLCAWSVRRVSNQPQHFGDGTRLSIL.

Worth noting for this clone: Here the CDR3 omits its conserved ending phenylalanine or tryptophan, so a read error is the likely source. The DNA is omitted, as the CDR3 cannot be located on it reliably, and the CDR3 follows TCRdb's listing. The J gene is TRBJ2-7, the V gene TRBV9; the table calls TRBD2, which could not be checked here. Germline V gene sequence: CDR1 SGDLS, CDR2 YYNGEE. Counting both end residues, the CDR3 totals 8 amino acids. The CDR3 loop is CASSVARP.

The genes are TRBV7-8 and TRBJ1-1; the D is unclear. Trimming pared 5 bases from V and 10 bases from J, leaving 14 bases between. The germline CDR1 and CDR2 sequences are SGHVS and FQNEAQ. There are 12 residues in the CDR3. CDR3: CASSPWEGRAFF. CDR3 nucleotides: TGTGCCAGCAGCCCCTGGGAGGGCCGAGCTTTCTTT.

The CDR3 DNA reads as TGTGCCAGCAGCCGACAATTCACAGGGAACACTGAAGCTTTCTTT. It is translated as CASSRQFTGNTEAFF. The rearrangement uses TRBV6-5 and TRBJ1-1, with a possible D match to TRBD1 (5 bases). This CDR3 contains 15 residues. CDR1 MNHEY and CDR2 SVGAGI come from the germline V gene. The ends were cut back, 6 bases at V and 1 base at J, with 15 bases in the middle.

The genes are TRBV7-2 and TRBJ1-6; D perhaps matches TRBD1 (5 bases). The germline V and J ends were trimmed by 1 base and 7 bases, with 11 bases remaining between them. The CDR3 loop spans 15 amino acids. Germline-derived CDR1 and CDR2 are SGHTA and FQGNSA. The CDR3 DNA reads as TGTGCCAGCAGCTTAGTCGGGGGGTTGAATTCACCCCTCCACTTT. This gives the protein CASSLVGGLNSPLHF. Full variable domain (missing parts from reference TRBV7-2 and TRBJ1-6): GAGVSQSPSNKVTEKGKDVELRCDPISGHTALYWYRQSLGQGLEFLIYFQGNSAPDKSGLPSDRFSAERTGGSVSTLTIQRTQQEDSAVYLCASSLVGGLNSPLHFGNGTRLTVT.

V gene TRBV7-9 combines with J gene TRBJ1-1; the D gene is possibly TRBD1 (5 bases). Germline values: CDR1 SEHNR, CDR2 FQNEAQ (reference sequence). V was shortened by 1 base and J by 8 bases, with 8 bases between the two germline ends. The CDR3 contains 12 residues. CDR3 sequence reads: CASSLGGVEAFF. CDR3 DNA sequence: TGTGCCAGCAGCTTAGGGGGGGTAGAAGCTTTCTTT.

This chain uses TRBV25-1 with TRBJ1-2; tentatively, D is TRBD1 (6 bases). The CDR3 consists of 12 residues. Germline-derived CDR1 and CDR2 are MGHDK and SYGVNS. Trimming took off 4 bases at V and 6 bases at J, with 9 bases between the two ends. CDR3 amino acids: CASSGDMNGYTF. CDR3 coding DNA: TGTGCCAGCAGTGGGGACATGAATGGCTACACCTTC.

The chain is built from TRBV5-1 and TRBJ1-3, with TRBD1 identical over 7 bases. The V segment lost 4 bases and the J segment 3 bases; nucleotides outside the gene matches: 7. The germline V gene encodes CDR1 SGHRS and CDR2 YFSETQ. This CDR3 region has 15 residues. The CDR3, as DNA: TGCGCCAGCAGCGGAACAGGGGACGTTGGAAACACCATATATTTT. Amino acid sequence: CASSGTGDVGNTIYF.

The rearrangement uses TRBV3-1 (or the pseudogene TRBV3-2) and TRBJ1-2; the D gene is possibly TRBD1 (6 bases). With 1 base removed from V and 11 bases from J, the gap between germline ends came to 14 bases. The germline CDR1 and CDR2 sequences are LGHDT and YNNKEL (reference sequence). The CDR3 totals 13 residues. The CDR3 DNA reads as TGTGCCAGCAGCCAAGTTTTGACAGGCAAATACACCTTC. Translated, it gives CASSQVLTGKYTF.

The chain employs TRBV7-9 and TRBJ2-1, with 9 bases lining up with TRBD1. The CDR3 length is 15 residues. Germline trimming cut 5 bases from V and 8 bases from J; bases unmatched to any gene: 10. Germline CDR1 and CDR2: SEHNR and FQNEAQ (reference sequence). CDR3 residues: CASSRENRGQDEQFF. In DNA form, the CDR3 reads TGTGCCAGCAGCCGAGAGAACAGGGGGCAGGATGAGCAGTTCTTC.

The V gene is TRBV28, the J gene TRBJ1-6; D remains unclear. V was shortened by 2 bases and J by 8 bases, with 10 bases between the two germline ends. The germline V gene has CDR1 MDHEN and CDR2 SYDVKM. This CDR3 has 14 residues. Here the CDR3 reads CASSLEQEYSPLHF. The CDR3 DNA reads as TGTGCCAGCAGTTTAGAGCAAGAATATTCACCCCTCCACTTT.

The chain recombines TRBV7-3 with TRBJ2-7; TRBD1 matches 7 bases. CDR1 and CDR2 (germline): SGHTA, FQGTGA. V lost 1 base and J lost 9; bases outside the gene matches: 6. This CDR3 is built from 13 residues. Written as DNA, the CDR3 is TGTGCCAGCAGCTTAAAGGGGGCCGGAGGGCAGTACTTC. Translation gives CASSLKGAGGQYF.

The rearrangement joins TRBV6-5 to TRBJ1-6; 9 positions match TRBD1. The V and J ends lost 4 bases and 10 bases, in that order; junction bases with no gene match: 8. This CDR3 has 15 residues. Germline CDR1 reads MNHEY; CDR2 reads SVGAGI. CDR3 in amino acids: CASSSRDRVGSPLHF. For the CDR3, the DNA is TGTGCCAGCAGTTCTCGGGACAGGGTTGGCTCACCCCTCCACTTT.